The clone carrying this T cell receptor beta chain is medium-sized within its sample. Antigen specificity is unknown. This sample stems from a study of type 1 regulatory T cells. Turning to the study itself: T-allo10 is an in vitro-generated, Tr1-enriched CD4 T cell product specific for alloantigen.

TCRdb re-derived calls from the reads in MiXCR, one entry per CDR3 protein. This table holds 6,000 or so distinct CDR3 sequences, under 30% found once. The CDR3 covers 15 residues. Germline V lookup: CDR1 SGHRS, CDR2 YFSETQ. V lost 1 base and J 8 bases, leaving 13 bases between the germline ends. T-allo10 cells from the graft donor were described as anergic, host-alloantigen-specific, and alloantigen-specific suppressors. V gene TRBV5-1 combines with J gene TRBJ1-6; D remains unclear. The sample taken for sequencing was cultured T cells, either the whole culture or a sorted T cell fraction (not recorded which). Stated subset: Tr1-enriched cell product generated in vitro against host alloantigens. This TCR derives from a human donor in good health. CDR3 amino acids: CASSLNGNRDSPLHF. The CDR3 DNA follows: TGCGCCAGCAGCTTGAACGGTAATCGGGATTCACCCCTCCACTTT.